The rows below give T cell receptor beta chains drawn from one sample of a study of cytomegalovirus exposure and HLA in healthy donors. Assay: immunoSEQ multiplex PCR; the TCRdb copy retains only in-frame clones and omits some. The repertoire holds under 100,000 clones, with around a tenth as singletons. The sample comprised PBMCs. These receptors came from a man aged 60 to 75 in good health and CMV-seropositive. The CDR3 runs from the conserved cysteine through the conserved F or W. D genes are given only for firm matches. For some rows the clone size is stated as once, few or many, or as a class when expanded; others skip it.

D gene: TRBD1; J gene: TRBJ1-2; V gene: TRBV14; clone size: few; CDR3 protein: CASSQEDRGYGYTF; CDR3 DNA: TGTGCCAGCAGCCAAGAGGACAGGGGCTATGGCTACACCTTC
D gene: .; J gene: TRBJ2-2; V gene: TRBV2; clone size: few; CDR3 protein: CASRRDTGELFF; CDR3 DNA: TGTGCCAGCAGGCGGGACACCGGGGAGCTGTTTTTT
D gene: TRBD1; J gene: TRBJ1-1; V gene: TRBV28; clone size: few; CDR3 protein: CASTRDRGDTEAFF; CDR3 DNA: TGTGCCAGCACCCGTGACAGGGGGGACACTGAAGCTTTCTTT
D gene: .; J gene: TRBJ1-2; V gene: TRBV7-9; clone size: .; CDR3 protein: CASSLEEGGYTF; CDR3 DNA: TGTGCCAGCAGCCTCGAGGAGGGAGGCTACACCTTC
D gene: .; J gene: TRBJ1-1; V gene: TRBV25-1; clone size: few; CDR3 protein: CASSPLTGNTEAFF; CDR3 DNA: TGTGCCAGCAGTCCCCTGACGGGGAACACTGAAGCTTTCTTT
D gene: TRBD2; J gene: TRBJ2-7; V gene: TRBV7-2; clone size: few; CDR3 protein: CASSATSGRAYEQYF; CDR3 DNA: TGTGCCAGCAGCGCCACTAGCGGGAGGGCCTACGAGCAGTACTTC
D gene: .; J gene: TRBJ1-2; V gene: TRBV10-3; clone size: .; CDR3 protein: CAINPDSWNGYTF; CDR3 DNA: TGTGCCATCAACCCGGACAGCTGGAACGGCTACACCTTC
D gene: TRBD1; J gene: TRBJ1-1; V gene: TRBV19; clone size: few; CDR3 protein: CASSIDRGTEAFF; CDR3 DNA: TGTGCCAGTAGTATAGACAGGGGGACTGAAGCTTTCTTT
D gene: TRBD2; J gene: TRBJ2-3; V gene: TRBV7-3; clone size: few; CDR3 protein: CASSTGGQGTDTQYF; CDR3 DNA: TGTGCCAGCAGCACGGGGGGGCAGGGCACAGATACGCAGTATTTT
D gene: .; J gene: TRBJ2-7; V gene: TRBV7-9; clone size: .; CDR3 protein: CASTISFSALAYEQYF; CDR3 DNA: TGTGCCAGCACCATATCGTTTAGTGCTCTTGCCTACGAGCAGTACTTC
D gene: .; J gene: TRBJ2-1; V gene: TRBV9; clone size: .; CDR3 protein: CASSVVPGGRDNEQFF; CDR3 DNA: TGTGCCAGCAGCGTAGTCCCCGGGGGGCGGGACAATGAGCAGTTCTTC
D gene: .; J gene: TRBJ1-2; V gene: TRBV9; clone size: few; CDR3 protein: CASSWGEGHIYGYTF; CDR3 DNA: TGTGCCAGCTCCTGGGGGGAGGGGCACATCTATGGCTACACCTTC
D gene: .; J gene: TRBJ1-4; V gene: TRBV25-1; clone size: few; CDR3 protein: CASSGTEGEKLFF; CDR3 DNA: TGTGCCAGCAGTGGGACAGAGGGGGAAAAACTGTTTTTT
D gene: .; J gene: TRBJ2-7; V gene: TRBV27; clone size: few; CDR3 protein: CASSLSRGTGNYEQYF; CDR3 DNA: TGTGCCAGCAGTTTATCCCGGGGGACGGGGAACTACGAGCAGTACTTC
D gene: TRBD1; J gene: TRBJ2-1; V gene: TRBV19; clone size: few; CDR3 protein: CASSRDRDINEQFF; CDR3 DNA: TGTGCCAGTAGTCGGGACAGGGATATAAATGAGCAGTTCTTC
D gene: .; J gene: TRBJ1-1; V gene: TRBV19; clone size: few; CDR3 protein: CATVYEGMNTEAFF; CDR3 DNA: TGTGCCACTGTCTACGAGGGAATGAACACTGAAGCTTTCTTT
D gene: TRBD1; J gene: TRBJ1-1; V gene: TRBV5-1; clone size: few; CDR3 protein: CASSIRQGAGAEAFF; CDR3 DNA: TGCGCCAGCAGCATACGACAGGGGGCAGGGGCTGAAGCTTTCTTT
D gene: .; J gene: TRBJ1-1; V gene: TRBV10-3; clone size: .; CDR3 protein: CAIRGTNKNTEAFF; CDR3 DNA: TGTGCCATCAGAGGGACAAACAAGAACACTGAAGCTTTCTTT
D gene: TRBD1; J gene: TRBJ2-7; V gene: TRBV14; clone size: many; CDR3 protein: CASSQGQGPYEQYF; CDR3 DNA: TGTGCCAGCAGCCAAGGACAGGGACCTTACGAGCAGTACTTC
D gene: TRBD1; J gene: TRBJ2-1; V gene: TRBV7-8; clone size: few; CDR3 protein: CASSLRDRGIYNEQFF; CDR3 DNA: TGTGCCAGCAGCTTAAGAGACAGGGGCATCTACAATGAGCAGTTCTTC
D gene: .; J gene: TRBJ2-7; V gene: TRBV9; clone size: .; CDR3 protein: CASSAGGGSPLAEQYF; CDR3 DNA: TGTGCCAGCAGCGCAGGGGGCGGGAGTCCTCTTGCCGAGCAGTACTTC
D gene: .; J gene: TRBJ1-2; V gene: TRBV2; clone size: .; CDR3 protein: CASSKTAGLEGYTF; CDR3 DNA: TGTGCCAGCAGCAAAACGGCAGGGCTAGAGGGCTACACCTTC
D gene: .; J gene: TRBJ2-3; V gene: TRBV19; clone size: few; CDR3 protein: CASSTGTSSTDTQYF; CDR3 DNA: TGTGCCAGTAGTACGGGGACTTCCTCCACGGATACGCAGTATTTT
D gene: .; J gene: TRBJ1-1; V gene: TRBV7-9; clone size: few; CDR3 protein: CASSLETGSFF; CDR3 DNA: TGTGCCAGCAGCTTAGAAACCGGGAGTTTCTTT
D gene: TRBD2; J gene: TRBJ2-3; V gene: TRBV10-2; clone size: .; CDR3 protein: CASSESSGTSTDTQYF; CDR3 DNA: TGCGCCAGCAGTGAGTCTAGCGGGACTAGCACAGATACGCAGTATTTT
D gene: TRBD1; J gene: TRBJ2-7; V gene: TRBV29-1; clone size: few; CDR3 protein: CSVGTGLRLNYEQYF; CDR3 DNA: TGCAGCGTTGGGACAGGGCTCAGGTTGAACTACGAGCAGTACTTC
D gene: TRBD1; J gene: TRBJ2-2; V gene: TRBV5-1; clone size: few; CDR3 protein: CASSLQGESTGELFF; CDR3 DNA: TGCGCCAGCAGCTTACAGGGGGAAAGCACCGGGGAGCTGTTTTTT
D gene: .; J gene: TRBJ2-2; V gene: TRBV14; clone size: .; CDR3 protein: CASSRGTVGGELFF; CDR3 DNA: TGTGCCAGCAGCCGCGGGACAGTGGGCGGGGAGCTGTTTTTT